This T cell receptor (beta chain) came from a study of T cell repertoires in cytomegalovirus infection. Whole-study context: The public TCR beta signatures pointed to both CMV infection and matching HLA type.

This CDR3 comprises 13 residues. Trimming removed 3 bases at V and 0 bases at J, with 6 bases between. CDR1 MNHEY and CDR2 SVGEGT come from the germline V gene. Of note for this clonotype: Its antigen is as yet unknown.

Study results and limitations: The ex vivo response showed dominance by HLA-C-restricted CMV-specific TCR beta clonotypes.

TCRdb processed the reads anew with MiXCR; each CDR3 protein has one entry. This repertoire shows roughly 170,000 distinct CDR3 sequences, approximately 21% found once; its top ten account for about 25%. The specimen comprised CD8+ T cells from cultured PBMCs, sampled from culture after CMV antigen stimulation. The rearrangement links TRBV6-2 or TRBV6-3 to TRBJ2-7; no reliable D call. The sequence came from a human donor in good health (CMV status not recorded). Some clones in this sample may be carry-over from other donors' samples. The DNA for the CDR3 is TGTGCCAGCAGTTATACCGTCTCCTACGAGCAGTACTTC. Its translation: CASSYTVSYEQYF.